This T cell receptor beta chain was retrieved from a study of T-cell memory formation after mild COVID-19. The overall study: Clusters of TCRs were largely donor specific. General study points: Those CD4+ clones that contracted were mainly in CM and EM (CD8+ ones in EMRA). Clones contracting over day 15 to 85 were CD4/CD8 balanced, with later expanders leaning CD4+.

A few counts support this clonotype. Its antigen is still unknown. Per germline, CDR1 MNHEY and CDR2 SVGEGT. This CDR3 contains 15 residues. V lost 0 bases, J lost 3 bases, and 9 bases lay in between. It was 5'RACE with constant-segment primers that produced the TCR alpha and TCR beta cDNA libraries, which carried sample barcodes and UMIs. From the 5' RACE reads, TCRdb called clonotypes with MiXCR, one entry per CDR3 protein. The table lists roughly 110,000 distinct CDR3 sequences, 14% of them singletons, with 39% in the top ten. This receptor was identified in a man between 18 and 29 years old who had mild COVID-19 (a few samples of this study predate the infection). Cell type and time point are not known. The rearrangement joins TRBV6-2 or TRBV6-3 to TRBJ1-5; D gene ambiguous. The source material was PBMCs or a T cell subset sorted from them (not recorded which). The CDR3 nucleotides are TGTGCCAGCAGTTACTCGGGCAGACTCAATCAGCCCCAGCATTTT. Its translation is CASSYSGRLNQPQHF.